The 18 T cell receptor beta chains reported below all come from one sample, sequenced in a study of human T cells and chemical hapten exposure. Time point meaning: pre-sensitization, week 0. Treatment noted: therapeutic diphenylcyclopropenone sensitization with weekly scalp DPC. TCRdb itself ran the RACE reads through MiXCR, one entry per CDR3 protein. The data contain 300,000 to 450,000 distinct CDR3 sequences, around 5.5% of them singletons. The sequencing used whole blood, collected in connection with sensitization to the hapten diphenylcyclopropenone (DPC). Receptors were obtained from a woman in her fifties or sixties with alopecia areata. Some clones in this sample may be carry-over from other donors' samples.

This clonotype showed up many times. The chain combines TRBV28 with TRBJ1-1; TRBD1 aligns across 11 bases. Unmatched junction bases numbered 8, after V lost 4 bases and J lost 7 bases. Germline V gene data show CDR1 as MDHEN and CDR2 as SYDVKM. The CDR3 spans 15 residues. CDR3 protein: CASSSIGQGAGEAFF. In nucleotides, the CDR3 is TGTGCCAGCAGTTCCATCGGACAGGGGGCGGGTGAAGCTTTCTTT.

This clonotype was seen at least ten times. The chain is built from TRBV4-2 and TRBJ2-3; no clear D. Germline CDR1 LGHNA, CDR2 YNFKEQ. The germline V and J ends were trimmed by 2 bases and 0 bases, with 15 bases remaining between them. This CDR3 is built from 17 residues. The CDR3 bases are TGTGCCAGCAGCCAATTCGCCGGAACGTCTAGCACAGATACGCAGTATTTT. Protein product: CASSQFAGTSSTDTQYF.

This clonotype was observed a handful of times. This chain uses TRBV5-1 with TRBJ2-4, with D perhaps TRBD1 or TRBD2 (5 bases each). V lost 4 bases and J lost 1, with 15 bases in between. This CDR3 is built from 16 residues. CDR1 is SGHRS, CDR2 YFSETQ, per germline. The CDR3 DNA follows: TGCGCCAGCAGCCCGATGGGGACGGTGGCCAAAAACATTCAGTACTTC. It yields the protein CASSPMGTVAKNIQYF.

This clonotype was observed many times. J is TRBJ2-6 and V is TRBV4-2; D gene unclear. Germline V gene data show CDR1 as LGHNA and CDR2 as YNFKEQ. The V gene lost 1 base and the J gene lost 1 base, with 11 bases spanning the gap. There are 17 residues in the CDR3. Here the CDR3 DNA reads TGTGCCAGCAGCCAAGTCGGGCCGCATTCTGGGGCCAACGTCCTGACTTTC. Its protein product is CASSQVGPHSGANVLTF.

In this sample, this clonotype turned up many times. CDR3 nucleotide sequence: TGTGCCAGCAGTGCCCATCAGGGGAGCAATCAGCCCCAGCATTTT. Amino acids: CASSAHQGSNQPQHF. The V call is TRBV6-1, the J call TRBJ1-5; tentatively, D is TRBD1 (6 bases). Germline V lookup: CDR1 MNHNS, CDR2 SASEGT. Trimming removed 4 bases from V and 1 base from J, with 11 bases in between. There are 15 residues in the CDR3.

This clonotype was seen only a few times. CDR3 bases: TGCAGCGAGGGACTGACTAACACTGAAGCTTTCTTT. Amino acids: CSEGLTNTEAFF. J is TRBJ1-1 and V is TRBV29-1; TRBD1 is a possible D gene (5 bases). The germline V gene encodes CDR1 SQVTM and CDR2 ANQGSEA. The CDR3 totals 12 residues. The ends were cut back, 7 bases at V and 2 bases at J, with 11 bases in the middle.

This clonotype was counted only a few times. The DNA of the CDR3 is TGCGCCAGCAGCCAAGACCCAGGGGCAGGCTACGAGCAGTACTTC. Translated, it gives CASSQDPGAGYEQYF. This chain links TRBV4-3 with TRBJ2-7, with D perhaps TRBD1 (6 bases). Looked up from germline, CDR1 is LGHNA and CDR2 is YSLEER. The V end was cut by 0 bases, the J end by 3 bases, with 12 bases between. The CDR3 is made up of 15 amino acids.

Comments on this clonotype: This may be a read error: a much more frequent sequence differs by one nucleotide. This chain uses TRBV6-6 with TRBJ2-4; D unresolved. CDR1 is MNHNY, CDR2 SVGAGI, per germline (reference sequence). V lost 7 bases to trimming and J lost 0 bases, with 13 bases between them. The CDR3 runs 15 residues. The CDR3 here is CASTGLRLAKNIQYF. Here the CDR3 DNA reads TGTGCCAGCACCGGGCTCAGGCTAGCCAAAAACATTCAGTACTTC.

This clonotype showed up many times. The chain uses TRBV7-8 and TRBJ2-2; D is unclear. Germline V gene lookup returns CDR1 SGHVS and CDR2 FQNEAQ. The V end was cut by 7 bases, the J end by 1 base, with 13 bases between. This CDR3 is 15 amino acids long. The CDR3 coding sequence is TGTGCCAGCACCCCCCAGGCTTTGAACACCGGGGAGCTGTTTTTT. Translation: CASTPQALNTGELFF.

This clonotype appeared a few times. The J gene is TRBJ1-1, the V gene TRBV7-9; the D gene is possibly TRBD1 (6 bases). Germline V gene lookup returns CDR1 SEHNR and CDR2 FQNEAQ (reference sequence). The CDR3 runs to 15 residues. Trimming pared 0 bases from V and 10 bases from J, leaving 18 bases between. CDR3 nucleotide sequence: TGTGCCAGCAGCTTAGCAGGGGGTTCGATGGCGTCAGCTTTCTTT. Encoded protein: CASSLAGGSMASAFF.

The chain joins TRBV20-1 to TRBJ1-2; the D gene is possibly TRBD1 (5 bases). CDR3 length equals 14 residues. Per the germline V gene, CDR1 is DFQATT and CDR2 is SNEGSKA (reference sequence). The V gene lost 1 base and the J gene lost 1 base, with 10 bases spanning the gap. CDR3 sequence (DNA): TGCAGTGCTAGAGGCGGGGCTAGTAACTATGGCTACACCTTC. Residues: CSARGGASNYGYTF.

This clonotype was counted ten times or more. The rearrangement joins TRBV7-2 to TRBJ2-6; 8 bases are shared with TRBD1. CDR1 is SGHTA, CDR2 FQGNSA, per germline. Germline trimming cut 1 base from V and 2 bases from J; bases unmatched to any gene: 4. The CDR3 totals 17 residues. CDR3 loop: CASSLGTGYPGANVLTF. In DNA, the CDR3 is TGTGCCAGCAGCTTAGGGACAGGGTACCCTGGGGCCAACGTCCTGACTTTC.

This clonotype was detected ten times or more. The chain links TRBV4-3 to TRBJ1-1, with 7 bases fitting TRBD1. The CDR3 is 14 amino acids. Trimming took 3 bases from V and 5 from J; bases not matched to a gene: 6. Per the germline V gene, CDR1 is LGHNA and CDR2 is YSLEER. CDR3 in DNA: TGCGCCAGCAGCCACGGACAGGCGGGTACTGAAGCTTTCTTT. Protein: CASSHGQAGTEAFF.

This clonotype was detected many times. J is TRBJ2-7 and V is TRBV28; D possibly corresponds to TRBD1 (6 bases). The germline V and J ends were trimmed by 2 bases and 5 bases, with 10 bases remaining between them. The CDR3 has 13 amino acids. Germline V gene lookup returns CDR1 MDHEN and CDR2 SYDVKM. For the CDR3, the DNA is TGTGCCAGCAGTTTAAGGGGGTTAAACGAGCAGTACTTC. It is translated as CASSLRGLNEQYF.

The chain combines TRBV5-4 with TRBJ1-6; TRBD1 matches 9 bases. Germline CDR1 SGHNT, CDR2 YYREEE (reference sequence). There are 15 residues in the CDR3. J gave up 4 bases and V 6 bases, and 5 bases lay outside the gene matches. CDR3 nucleotide sequence: TGTGCCAGCACCCAGACAGGGGGATATAATTCACCCCTCCACTTT. This gives the protein CASTQTGGYNSPLHF.

This clonotype turned up a few times. This chain joins TRBV7-2 and TRBJ1-1; D not certain. V gave up 7 bases and J gave up 3 bases, with 9 bases separating them. Looked up from germline, CDR1 is SGHTA and CDR2 is FQGNSA. CDR3 size: 12 residues. The CDR3 sequence is CASIRSDTEAFF. As DNA, the CDR3 is TGTGCCAGCATCCGGTCTGACACTGAAGCTTTCTTT. The full variable domain, in which reference TRBV7-2 and TRBJ1-1 provide the parts outside the CDR3, is GAGVSQSPSNKVTEKGKDVELRCDPISGHTALYWYRQSLGQGLEFLIYFQGNSAPDKSGLPSDRFSAERTGGSVSTLTIQRTQQEDSAVYLCASIRSDTEAFFGQGTRLTVV.

This chain joins TRBV20-1 and TRBJ1-3; D unclear. The CDR3 consists of 14 residues. Looked up from germline, CDR1 is DFQATT and CDR2 is SNEGSKA (reference sequence). Written as DNA, the CDR3 is TGCAGCTCTCCGGCGGCTAGCTCTGGAAACACCATATATTTT. Protein: CSSPAASSGNTIYF.

Details on this clonotype: This may arise from a read error, as a much more abundant clone is one base away. The V gene is TRBV28, the J gene TRBJ2-7; D not resolved. Deletions cut 6 bases from V and 9 bases from J, with 15 bases between. The germline V gene encodes CDR1 MDHEN and CDR2 SYDVKM. CDR3 length: 12 residues. Written as DNA, the CDR3 is TGTGCCAGCAGCTCCAGAGACCACGGGCAGTACTTC. Translating gives CASSSRDHGQYF.